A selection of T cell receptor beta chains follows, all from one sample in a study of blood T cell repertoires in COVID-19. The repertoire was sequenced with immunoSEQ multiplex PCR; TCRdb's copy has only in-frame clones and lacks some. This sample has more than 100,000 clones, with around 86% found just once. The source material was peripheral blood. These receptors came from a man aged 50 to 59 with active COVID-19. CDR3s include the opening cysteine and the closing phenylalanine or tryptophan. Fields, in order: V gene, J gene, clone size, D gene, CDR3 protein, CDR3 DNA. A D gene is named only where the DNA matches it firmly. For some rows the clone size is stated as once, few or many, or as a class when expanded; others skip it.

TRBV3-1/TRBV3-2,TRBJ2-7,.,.,CASSQHWGQLDEQYF,TGTGCCAGCAGCCAACACTGGGGCCAATTAGACGAGCAGTACTTC
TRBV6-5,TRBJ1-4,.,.,CASQRGGAANEKLFF,TGTGCCAGCCAGAGGGGGGGTGCAGCTAATGAAAAACTGTTTTTT
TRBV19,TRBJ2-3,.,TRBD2,CASSMSSMRGKQDTQYF,TGTGCCAGTAGTATGTCCTCTATGCGGGGGAAACAAGATACGCAGTATTTT
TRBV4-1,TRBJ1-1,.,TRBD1,CASSQHQGAEAFF,TGCGCCAGCAGCCAACATCAGGGGGCTGAAGCTTTCTTT
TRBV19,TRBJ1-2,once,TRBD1,CASRPSGGRYGYTF,TGTGCCAGTAGGCCCTCAGGGGGCAGATATGGCTACACCTTC
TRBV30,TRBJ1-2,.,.,CAWRPQSLGYTF,TGTGCCTGGAGGCCACAGTCCCTAGGCTACACCTTC
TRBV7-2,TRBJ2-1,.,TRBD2,CASSFQRGGENEQFF,TGTGCCAGCAGCTTTCAGCGGGGCGGAGAGAATGAGCAGTTCTTC
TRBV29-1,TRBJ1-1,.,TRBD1,CSVEDRGTEAFF,TGCAGCGTTGAGGACAGGGGCACTGAAGCTTTCTTT
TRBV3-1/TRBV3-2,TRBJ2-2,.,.,CASSPNREKLFF,TGTGCCAGCAGCCCCAATAGGGAGAAGCTGTTTTTT
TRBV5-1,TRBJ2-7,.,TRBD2,CASSPRGDAYEQYF,TGCGCCAGCAGCCCTCGGGGGGATGCCTACGAGCAGTACTTC
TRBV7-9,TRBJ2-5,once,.,CASSPGTSSATQYF,TGTGCCAGCAGCCCCGGGACTTCTAGTGCGACCCAGTACTTC
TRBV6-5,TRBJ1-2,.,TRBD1,CASSYSGQRSYGYTF,TGTGCCAGCAGTTACTCGGGACAGCGATCCTATGGCTACACCTTC
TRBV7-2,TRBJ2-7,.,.,CASSLNSLSSYEQYF,TGTGCCAGCAGCTTGAATAGTCTTTCCTCCTACGAGCAGTACTTC
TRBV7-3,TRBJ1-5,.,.,CASAPGLNQPQHF,TGTGCCAGCGCCCCGGGGTTGAATCAGCCCCAGCATTTT
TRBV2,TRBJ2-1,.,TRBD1,CASSGGTGSYNEQFF,TGTGCCAGCAGTGGGGGGACAGGATCCTACAATGAGCAGTTCTTC
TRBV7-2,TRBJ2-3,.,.,CASSLARGGIGDTQYF,TGTGCCAGCAGCTTAGCCAGGGGAGGGATCGGAGATACGCAGTATTTT
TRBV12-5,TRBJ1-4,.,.,CASGFKNEKLFF,TGTGCTAGTGGTTTTAAAAATGAAAAACTGTTTTTT
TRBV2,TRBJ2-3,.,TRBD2,CASSDGGGDTQYF,TGTGCCAGCAGTGATGGGGGAGGGGATACGCAGTATTTT
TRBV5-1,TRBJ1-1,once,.,CASSLASGTEAFF,TGCGCCAGCAGCTTGGCGTCGGGAACTGAAGCTTTCTTT
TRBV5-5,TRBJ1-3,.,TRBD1,CASSWRDSSSGNTIYF,TGTGCCAGCAGCTGGAGGGACAGTAGCTCTGGAAACACCATATATTTT
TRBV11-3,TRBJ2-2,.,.,CASSPGIYGDTGELFF,TGTGCCAGCAGCCCCGGGATTTACGGGGACACCGGGGAGCTGTTTTTT
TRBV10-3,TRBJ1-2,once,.,CAISPQGSNYGYTF,TGTGCCATCAGTCCACAGGGTTCTAACTATGGCTACACCTTC
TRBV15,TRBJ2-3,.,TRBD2,CATSGGTTGTQYF,TGTGCCACCAGCGGAGGGACTACGGGTACGCAGTATTTT
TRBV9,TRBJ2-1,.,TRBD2,CASSADAGTTPMQQFF,TGTGCCAGCAGCGCAGATGCCGGGACTACCCCAATGCAGCAGTTCTTC
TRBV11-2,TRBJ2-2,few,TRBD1,CASRTGDTGELFF,TGTGCCAGCAGGACAGGGGACACCGGGGAGCTGTTTTTT
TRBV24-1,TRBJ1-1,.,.,CATSDSGGTEAFF,TGTGCCACCAGTGATTCGGGGGGCACTGAAGCTTTCTTT
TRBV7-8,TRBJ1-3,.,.,CASSHGQRPISGNTIYF,TGTGCCAGCAGCCACGGACAGCGCCCGATCTCTGGAAACACCATATATTTT
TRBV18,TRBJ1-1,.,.,CASSPVQGSSAFF,TGTGCCAGCTCACCAGTCCAGGGTTCGTCGGCTTTCTTT
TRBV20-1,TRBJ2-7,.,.,CSASLRVGYEQYF,TGCAGTGCTAGTTTGAGGGTGGGATACGAGCAGTACTTC
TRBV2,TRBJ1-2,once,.,CASRALPGGVGGYTF,TGTGCCAGCAGAGCTCTTCCCGGAGGTGTAGGAGGCTACACCTTC
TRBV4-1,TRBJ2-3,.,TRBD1,CASTQGQSSRDTQYF,TGCGCCAGCACCCAGGGACAGTCTTCTCGGGATACGCAGTATTTT
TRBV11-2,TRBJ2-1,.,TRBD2,CASSLGNERGGSYNEQFF,TGTGCCAGCAGCCTCGGGAACGAGCGGGGGGGCTCCTACAATGAGCAGTTCTTC
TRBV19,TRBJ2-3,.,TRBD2,CASSAIAGDITDTQYF,TGTGCCAGTAGCGCTATAGCGGGAGACATCACAGATACGCAGTATTTT
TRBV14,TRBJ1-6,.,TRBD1,CASSLGTGKYNSPLHF,TGTGCCAGCAGCCTCGGGACAGGGAAATATAATTCACCCCTCCACTTT
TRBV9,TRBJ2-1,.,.,CASSASRGNEQFF,TGTGCCAGCAGCGCCAGTCGGGGGAATGAGCAGTTCTTC
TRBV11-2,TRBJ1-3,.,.,CASSFTGTGNTIYF,TGTGCCAGCAGCTTCACGGGGACTGGAAACACCATATATTTT
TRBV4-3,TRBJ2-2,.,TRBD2,CASSQSPGLGTGELFF,TGCGCCAGCAGCCAGTCCCCGGGACTAGGCACCGGGGAGCTGTTTTTT
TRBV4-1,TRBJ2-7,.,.,CASSQGYPSYEQYF,TGCGCCAGCAGCCAAGGTTATCCGTCCTACGAGCAGTACTTC
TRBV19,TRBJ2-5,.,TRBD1,CASSPRRDRVVPNF,TGTGCCAGTAGTCCCCGCCGGGACAGGGTAGTCCCAAACTTC
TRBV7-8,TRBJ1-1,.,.,CASSSTPGGRVEAFF,TGTGCCAGCAGCTCCACTCCCGGGGGACGGGTAGAAGCTTTCTTT
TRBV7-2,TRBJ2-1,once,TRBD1,CASSQPRRTGKFF,TGTGCCAGCAGCCAACCCCGGAGGACAGGAAAGTTCTTC
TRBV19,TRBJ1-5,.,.,CASSIIHQNQPQHF,TGTGCCAGTAGTATAATACACCAAAATCAGCCCCAGCATTTT
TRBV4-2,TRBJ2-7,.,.,CASSQLISGAKVFEQYF,TGTGCCAGCAGCCAGCTGATTTCAGGGGCCAAAGTTTTTGAGCAGTACTTC
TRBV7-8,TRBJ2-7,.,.,CASSSRRGLSYEQYF,TGTGCCAGCAGCTCTAGGCGGGGGCTCTCCTACGAGCAGTACTTC
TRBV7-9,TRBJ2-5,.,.,CASSLGRGMETQYF,TGTGCCAGCAGCCTCGGCCGCGGGATGGAGACCCAGTACTTC
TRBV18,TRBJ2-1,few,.,CASSPGMSGNEQFF,TGTGCCAGCTCACCGGGCATGTCTGGGAATGAGCAGTTCTTC